One and the same sample provided the 15 T cell receptor beta chains below, sequenced in a study of blood T cell repertoires in COVID-19. TCRdb keeps only in-frame clones here, not all; method: immunoSEQ multiplex PCR. The sample consists of around 170,000 clones, 65% to 90% of them appearing once. Sequencing was done on a sample of peripheral blood. These receptors originate from a human donor in a cohort sampled during active COVID-19.

The rearrangement uses TRBV4-3 and TRBJ2-2; 7 bases align to TRBD1. The CDR3 runs to 16 residues. V shed 2 bases and J 2 bases; nucleotides not matched to a gene: 5. Germline lookup yields CDR1 LGHNA and CDR2 YSLEER. The CDR3: CASSQYTGANTGELFF. DNA of the CDR3: TGCGCCAGCAGCCAATACACAGGGGCTAACACCGGGGAGCTGTTTTTT.

This clone was seen just once. The CDR3, as DNA: TGTGCCAGCAGCTTCACAGGGGTTGAGACCCAGTACTTC. Residues: CASSFTGVETQYF. This chain joins TRBV7-3 and TRBJ2-5; TRBD1 aligns across 7 bases. CDR3 size: 13 residues. Trimming took 3 bases from V and 5 from J; bases not matched to a gene: 3. Germline V gene data show CDR1 as SGHTA and CDR2 as FQGTGA.

The chain recombines TRBV28 with TRBJ2-7; 8 bases match TRBD1. The germline V gene encodes CDR1 MDHEN and CDR2 SYDVKM. CDR3 length: 14 amino acids. With 6 bases clipped from V and 2 bases from J, the junction kept 6 bases outside the gene matches. The CDR3 is CASSLRTGTYEQYF. Here the CDR3 DNA reads TGTGCCAGCAGCCTACGGACAGGGACCTACGAGCAGTACTTC.

V usage is TRBV3-1 (or the pseudogene TRBV3-2) and J usage is TRBJ1-1; 7 bases are shared with TRBD1. Germline CDR1 reads LGHDT; CDR2 reads YNNKEL (reference sequence). After removal of 6 bases from V and 2 bases from J, the junction contained 12 bases not matched to a gene. The CDR3 runs to 16 residues. The CDR3 DNA sequence: TGTGCCAGCAGTTCTCTTACAGGGGCGAGAAACACTGAAGCTTTCTTT. Protein product: CASSSLTGARNTEAFF.

This rearrangement joins TRBV7-2 to TRBJ1-5; weak D call: TRBD1 (5 bases). The CDR3 consists of 14 residues. V was trimmed by 4 bases and J by 2 bases, leaving 9 bases between them. Germline loops: CDR1 SGHTA, CDR2 FQGNSA. The CDR3 sequence: CASSSGVGNQPQHF. CDR3 DNA: TGTGCCAGCAGCTCGGGGGTGGGCAATCAGCCCCAGCATTTT.

This clone was counted only a few times. The chain combines TRBV6-5 with TRBJ1-2; maybe TRBD1 (6 bases). The germline gives CDR1 MNHEY, CDR2 SVGAGI. V lost 5 bases and J 4 bases, leaving 8 bases between the germline ends. The CDR3 covers 12 residues. For the CDR3, the DNA is TGTGCCAGCAGTACAGGGACCTATGGCTACACCTTC. This sequence encodes CASSTGTYGYTF.

The gene calls are TRBV10-1 and TRBJ1-4, with unresolved D. The CDR3 sequence is 13 residues long. V gave up 0 bases and J gave up 5 bases, with 4 bases separating them. CDR1 is WNHNN and CDR2 is SYGVQD in the germline V gene (reference sequence). The CDR3 coding sequence is TGCGCCAGCAGTGAGTCGCGGAATGAAAAACTGTTTTTT. This codes for CASSESRNEKLFF.

The chain joins TRBV6-1 to TRBJ1-3; a weak D match, TRBD1 (6 bases). Germline V gene sequence: CDR1 MNHNS, CDR2 SASEGT. The CDR3 runs to 16 residues. With 2 bases removed from V and 0 bases from J, the gap between germline ends came to 11 bases. CDR3 in amino acids: CASSEPDRRSGNTIYF. The CDR3 DNA reads as TGTGCCAGCAGTGAACCAGACAGGCGCTCTGGAAACACCATATATTTT.

The chain recombines TRBV27 with TRBJ1-1; D might be TRBD1 (6 bases). Germline V gene sequence: CDR1 MNHEY, CDR2 SMNVEV (reference sequence). The CDR3 contains 16 residues. Trimming cost V 3 bases and J 0 bases, with 14 bases left between them. CDR3: CASSLGGGGLNTEAFF. The DNA for the CDR3 is TGTGCCAGCAGTTTGGGAGGGGGGGGTCTGAACACTGAAGCTTTCTTT.

This clone has only one observation. The rearrangement links TRBV5-4 to TRBJ2-1; TRBD2 matches 7 bases. The CDR3 has 14 amino acids. Germline values: CDR1 SGHNT, CDR2 YYREEE (reference sequence). Germline trimming cut 4 bases from V and 5 bases from J; bases unmatched to any gene: 6. CDR3 amino acids: CASSAWDYDNEQFF. CDR3 nucleotide sequence: TGTGCCAGCAGCGCCTGGGACTACGACAATGAGCAGTTCTTC.

Worth noting for this clone: Germline and junction disagree at one end, which may indicate a read error. This chain connects TRBV2 to TRBJ1-5; a possible D gene is TRBD1 (6 bases). The CDR3 covers 15 residues. The germline CDR1 and CDR2 sequences are SNHLY and FYNNEI. The CDR3 bases are TGTGCCAGCAATGAACAGGGTATAGGCGGTCAGCCCCAGCATTTT. Amino acid sequence: CASNEQGIGGQPQHF.

This clone was seen just once. V gene TRBV5-5 combines with J gene TRBJ1-5, with TRBD1 as a possible D gene (6 bases). CDR1 SGHKS and CDR2 YYEKEE come from the germline V gene (reference sequence). Between the trimmed V and J ends, which lost 3 bases and 1 base, there was a span of 11 bases. CDR3 length: 15 residues. CDR3 sequence reads: CASSWGQGSNQPQHF. CDR3 in DNA: TGTGCCAGCAGCTGGGGGCAGGGGAGCAATCAGCCCCAGCATTTT. The full variable domain, rest sourced from reference TRBV5-5 and TRBJ1-5, is DAGVTQSPTHLIKTRGQQVTLRCSPISGHKSVSWYQQVLGQGPQFIFQYYEKEERGRGNFPDRFSARQFPNYSSELNVNALLLGDSALYLCASSWGQGSNQPQHFGDGTRLSIL.

This clone is a singleton in its sample. The chain links TRBV19 to TRBJ2-2; D possibly corresponds to TRBD1 (5 bases). The CDR3 length is 18 residues. In germline, CDR1 is LNHDA, CDR2 SQIVND (reference sequence). V shed 1 base and J shed 0 bases, with 15 bases lying between them. The CDR3 loop reads CASSIGVAGPPNTGELFF. DNA of the CDR3: TGTGCCAGTAGTATAGGTGTGGCAGGGCCTCCGAACACCGGGGAGCTGTTTTTT.

This chain links TRBV6-2 or TRBV6-3 with TRBJ2-7, with 8 bases that match TRBD2. Germline assignment: CDR1 MNHEY and CDR2 SVGEGT. This CDR3 spans 13 amino acids. Unmatched junction bases numbered 3, after V lost 6 bases and J lost 2 bases. In nucleotides, the CDR3 is TGTGCCAGCAGCACCGGGGGGGCCTACGAGCAGTACTTC. Translating it yields CASSTGGAYEQYF.

The V and J genes are TRBV28 and TRBJ2-7; 12 bases line up with TRBD2. V shed 4 bases and J 6 bases; nucleotides not matched to a gene: 10. Looked up from germline, CDR1 is MDHEN and CDR2 is SYDVKM. The CDR3 is made up of 16 amino acids. The CDR3 is CASSSPTSGRTGEQYF. Here the CDR3 DNA reads TGTGCCAGCAGTTCCCCGACTAGCGGGAGAACAGGCGAGCAGTACTTC.